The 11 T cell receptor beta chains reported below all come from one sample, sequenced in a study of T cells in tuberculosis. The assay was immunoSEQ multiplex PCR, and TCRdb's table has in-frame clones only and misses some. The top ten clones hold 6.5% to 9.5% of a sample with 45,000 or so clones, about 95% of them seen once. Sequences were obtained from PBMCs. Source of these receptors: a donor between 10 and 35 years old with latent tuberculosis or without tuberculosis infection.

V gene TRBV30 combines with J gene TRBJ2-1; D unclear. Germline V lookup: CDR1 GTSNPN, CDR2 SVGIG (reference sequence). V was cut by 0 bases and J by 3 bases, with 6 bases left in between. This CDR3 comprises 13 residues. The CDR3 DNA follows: TGTGCCTGGAGTGTATCCTTCTACAATGAGCAGTTCTTC. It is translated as CAWSVSFYNEQFF. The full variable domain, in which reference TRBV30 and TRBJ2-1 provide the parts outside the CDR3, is SQTIHQWPATLVQPVGSPLSLECTVEGTSNPNLYWYRQAAGRGLQLLFYSVGIGQISSEVPQNLSASRPQDRQFILSSKKLLLSDSGFYLCAWSVSFYNEQFFGPGTRLTVL.

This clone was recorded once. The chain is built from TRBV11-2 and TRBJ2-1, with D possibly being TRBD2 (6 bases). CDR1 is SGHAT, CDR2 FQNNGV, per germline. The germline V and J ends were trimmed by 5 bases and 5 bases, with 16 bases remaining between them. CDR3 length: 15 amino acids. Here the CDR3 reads CASSPQGRDHNEQFF. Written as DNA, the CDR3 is TGTGCCAGCAGCCCCCAAGGGCGGGATCACAATGAGCAGTTCTTC.

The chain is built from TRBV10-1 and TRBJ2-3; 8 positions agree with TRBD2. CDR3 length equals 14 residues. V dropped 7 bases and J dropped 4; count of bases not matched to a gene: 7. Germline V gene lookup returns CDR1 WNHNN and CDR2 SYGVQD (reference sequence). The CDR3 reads CASIVGGGSDTQYF. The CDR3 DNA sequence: TGCGCCAGCATCGTCGGGGGGGGCTCAGATACGCAGTATTTT.

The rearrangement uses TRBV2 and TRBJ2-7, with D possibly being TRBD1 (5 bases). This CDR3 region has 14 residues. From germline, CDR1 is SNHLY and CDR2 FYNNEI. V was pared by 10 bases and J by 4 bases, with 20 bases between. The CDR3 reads CAINQGNPTYEQYF. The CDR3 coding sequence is TGTGCCATCAATCAGGGCAACCCTACGTACGAGCAGTACTTC.

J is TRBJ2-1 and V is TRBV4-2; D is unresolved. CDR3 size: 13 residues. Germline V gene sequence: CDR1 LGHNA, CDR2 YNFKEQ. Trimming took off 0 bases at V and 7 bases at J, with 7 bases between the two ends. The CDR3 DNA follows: TGTGCCAGCAGCCAAGATATCTCTAATGAGCAGTTCTTC. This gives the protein CASSQDISNEQFF.

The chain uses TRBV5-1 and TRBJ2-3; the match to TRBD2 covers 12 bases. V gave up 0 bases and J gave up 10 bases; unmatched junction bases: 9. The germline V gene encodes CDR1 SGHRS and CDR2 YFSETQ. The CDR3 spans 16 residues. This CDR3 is CASSLELAGGLPSQYF. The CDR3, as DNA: TGCGCCAGCAGCTTGGAACTAGCGGGAGGCCTTCCCTCGCAGTATTTT. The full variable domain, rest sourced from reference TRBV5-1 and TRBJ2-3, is KAGVTQTPRYLIKTRGQQVTLSCSPISGHRSVSWYQQTPGQGLQFLFEYFSETQRNKGNFPGRFSGRQFSNSRSEMNVSTLELGDSALYLCASSLELAGGLPSQYFGPGTRLTVL.

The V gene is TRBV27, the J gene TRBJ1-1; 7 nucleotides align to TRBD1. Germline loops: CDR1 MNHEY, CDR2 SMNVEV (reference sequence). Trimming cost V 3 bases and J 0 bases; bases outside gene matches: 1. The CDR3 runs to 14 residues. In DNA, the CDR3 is TGTGCCAGCAGTTTTGGACAGGTGAACACTGAAGCTTTCTTT. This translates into CASSFGQVNTEAFF.

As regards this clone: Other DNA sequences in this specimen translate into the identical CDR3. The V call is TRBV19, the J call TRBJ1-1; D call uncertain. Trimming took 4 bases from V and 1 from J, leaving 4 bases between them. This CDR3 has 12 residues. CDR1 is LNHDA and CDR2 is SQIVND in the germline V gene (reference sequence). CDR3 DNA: TGTGCCAGTAGTACTTCGAACACTGAAGCTTTCTTT. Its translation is CASSTSNTEAFF. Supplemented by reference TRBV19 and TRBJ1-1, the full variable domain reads DGGITQSPKYLFRKEGQNVTLSCEQNLNHDAMYWYRQDPGQGLRLIYYSQIVNDFQKGDIAEGYSVSREKKESFPLTVTSAQKNPTAFYLCASSTSNTEAFFGQGTRLTVV.

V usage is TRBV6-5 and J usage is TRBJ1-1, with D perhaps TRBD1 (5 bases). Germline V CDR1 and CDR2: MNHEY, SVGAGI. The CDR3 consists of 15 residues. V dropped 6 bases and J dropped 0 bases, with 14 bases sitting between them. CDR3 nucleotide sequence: TGTGCCAGCAGCCGCTATACAGGAGTGAACACTGAAGCTTTCTTT. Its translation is CASSRYTGVNTEAFF.

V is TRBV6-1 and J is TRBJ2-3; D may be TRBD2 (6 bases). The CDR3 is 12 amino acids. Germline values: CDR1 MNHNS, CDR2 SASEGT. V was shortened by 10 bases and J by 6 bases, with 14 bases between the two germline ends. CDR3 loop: CATSTSMDTQYF. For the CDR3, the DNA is TGTGCCACCTCGACTAGTATGGATACGCAGTATTTT.

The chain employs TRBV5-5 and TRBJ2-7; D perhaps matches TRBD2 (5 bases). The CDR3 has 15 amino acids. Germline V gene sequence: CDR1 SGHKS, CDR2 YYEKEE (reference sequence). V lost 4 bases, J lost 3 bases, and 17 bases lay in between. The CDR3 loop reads CASSPDPGLVYEQYF. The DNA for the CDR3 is TGTGCCAGCAGCCCAGATCCAGGACTGGTCTACGAGCAGTACTTC. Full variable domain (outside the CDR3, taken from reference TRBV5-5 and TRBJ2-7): DAGVTQSPTHLIKTRGQQVTLRCSPISGHKSVSWYQQVLGQGPQFIFQYYEKEERGRGNFPDRFSARQFPNYSSELNVNALLLGDSALYLCASSPDPGLVYEQYFGPGTRLTVT.